A selection of T cell receptor beta chains follows, all from one sample in a study of monozygotic twins with inflammatory bowel disease. TCRdb reworked the 5' RACE reads into one entry per CDR3 protein, no DNA. The specimen's table records 400,000 or so distinct CDR3 sequences. The source material was blood. These receptors were taken from a human donor with ulcerative colitis or Crohn's disease, or a healthy co-twin of an affected twin (not recorded which). Both conserved end residues are part of each CDR3. The order of the fields is CDR3 protein, J gene, V gene.

CASSLRGRLNQPQHF	TRBJ1-5	TRBV12-3/TRBV12-4
CASSYSKSLAATGDYQPQHF	TRBJ1-5	TRBV6-2/TRBV6-3
CASSPRTSGVTDTQYF	TRBJ2-3	TRBV7-2
CAIKRVAGEEETQYF	TRBJ2-5	TRBV10-3
CASSPRASGSEQFF	TRBJ2-1	TRBV4-2
CASSQTGWGNTIYF	TRBJ1-3	TRBV6-1
CASGDSGNTIYF	TRBJ1-3	TRBV3-1
CASSPSGSGTDTQYF	TRBJ2-3	TRBV7-3
CASRRQGPVEQFF	TRBJ2-1	TRBV27
CASNTVSISNQPQHF	TRBJ1-5	TRBV19
CASSSPGLLTDTQYF	TRBJ2-3	TRBV12-3/TRBV12-4
CASSAGVPNTEAFF	TRBJ1-1	TRBV18
CASSSLLANEQYF	TRBJ2-7	TRBV11-2
CASSPGMTAGELFF	TRBJ2-2	TRBV9
CASKEVRGNQPQHF	TRBJ1-5	TRBV6-2/TRBV6-3
CASSPEGANYGYTF	TRBJ1-2	TRBV5-1
CSVESNTEAFF	TRBJ1-1	TRBV29-1
CASSPPPFQPQHF	TRBJ1-5	TRBV6-2/TRBV6-3
CARRTSGGARGHNEQFF	TRBJ2-1	TRBV28
CATSDPGTKQFF	TRBJ2-1	TRBV24-1
CASSPPRAPLHF	TRBJ1-6	TRBV12-3/TRBV12-4
CSATRTSGGKTQYF	TRBJ2-5	TRBV20-1
CASTLDGGGLNEQFF	TRBJ2-1	TRBV5-6
CSARDFFYGYTF	TRBJ1-2	TRBV20-1
CASSQVEEAWRGTDTQYF	TRBJ2-3	TRBV14
CASSLGVVRETQYF	TRBJ2-5	TRBV11-2
CASSFGYSYNEQFF	TRBJ2-1	TRBV28
CAWRGPTGAYTEAFF	TRBJ1-1	TRBV30
CASSAQGNTEAFF	TRBJ1-1	TRBV7-3